The clone carrying this T cell receptor beta chain was observed at least ten times. Its specificity is unknown. This sample was taken from a study of T cells in Graves' hyperthyroidism and ophthalmopathy. Study-level points and caveats: Progression to ophthalmopathy was predicted a median of 6.5 months early.

TCR beta CDR3 regions were amplified from RNA. With the HTBI primer set, the TCR CDR3 went through a first round of RT-PCR. TCRdb redid the calling of the multiplex PCR reads with MiXCR, one entry per CDR3 protein. The sample includes around 250,000 distinct CDR3 sequences, about 14% seen only once; the top ten take 10% to 15%. Any patient presenting with uncontrolled infection, other autoimmune disease, pregnancy or lactation was left out. The study based diagnoses on clinical symptoms, serum thyroxine and TRAb, thyroid ultrasound and orbital computed tomography. Blood sampling occurred at first hyperthyroidism diagnosis, ahead of any ophthalmopathy symptoms. The TCR sequence derives from a woman aged 40 to 50 with Graves' hyperthyroidism that later progressed to Graves' ophthalmopathy. The sequenced material came from blood.

The CDR3 nucleotides read TGTGCCAGCAGCTTAACGGGGGGACAGGTGGGACAAGAGACCCAGTACTTC. Protein: CASSLTGGQVGQETQYF. The chain is built from TRBV7-3 and TRBJ2-5; TRBD1 aligns across 8 bases. The J segment lost 2 bases and the V segment lost 0 bases, leaving 8 bases of the junction unmatched. The CDR3 is 17 amino acids. Germline CDR1 is SGHTA and CDR2 is FQGTGA.